The TCR beta chain under discussion was sequenced for a study of OX40 agonist ivuxolimab in advanced cancers. The data were produced by immunoSEQ multiplex PCR, yet TCRdb's version contains in-frame clones alone and is incomplete. Altogether some 150,000 clones are present, 90% being singletons, with the ten largest covering about 1%. The specimen was CD4+ or CD8+ T cells sorted from blood, collected in a trial of the OX40 agonist ivuxolimab. This clonotype was obtained from an adult with an advanced solid tumor such as melanoma, head and neck, liver or kidney cancer.

CDR3 DNA sequence: TGTGCCAGCAGCTTAGGGCTAGCGGGAGTATCTGAGCAGTTCTTC. Translation gives CASSLGLAGVSEQFF. This chain links TRBV7-9 with TRBJ2-1; 10 bases are a match to TRBD2. CDR1 SEHNR and CDR2 FQNEAQ come from the germline V gene (reference sequence). Trimming at V came to 1 base and at J to 9 bases, leaving 6 bases not matched to a gene. The CDR3 has 15 residues. The full variable domain, in which reference TRBV7-9 and TRBJ2-1 provide the parts outside the CDR3, is DTGVSQNPRHKITKRGQNVTFRCDPISEHNRLYWYRQTLGQGPEFLTYFQNEAQLEKSRLLSDRFSAERPKGSFSTLEIQRTEQGDSAMYLCASSLGLAGVSEQFFGPGTRLTVL.